These T cell receptor beta chains were read from a single sample in a study of Ad26.COV2.S vaccination and SARS-CoV-2 variants. Method: immunoSEQ multiplex PCR; TCRdb's copy keeps in-frame clones and lacks some. The table shows about 350,000 clones, with over 75% occurring only once. The material sequenced was peripheral blood, taken in a trial of Ad26.COV2.S vaccine versus placebo. These receptors originate from a person aged 18-60 years who received the Ad26.COV2.S COVID-19 vaccine or a placebo. CDR3s include the opening cysteine and the closing phenylalanine or tryptophan. The D gene is left open where the match is weak. Rows may omit the clone size; those that give it use once, few, many or a size class.

>TRBD1|TRBJ1-1|TRBV6-2/TRBV6-3|-
TGTGCCACCATCCCGACAGGGTATACTGAAGCTTTCTTT
CATIPTGYTEAFF
>-|TRBJ2-3|TRBV24-1|-
TGTGCCACCAGTCCTGGCTGGGGGAACACAGATACGCAGTATTTT
CATSPGWGNTDTQYF
>-|TRBJ1-5|TRBV19|-
TGTGCCAGTAGCCCCAACAGCCCGATCCGACGGAGCAATCAGCCCCAGCATTTT
CASSPNSPIRRSNQPQHF
>TRBD1|TRBJ1-2|TRBV11-2|-
TGTGCCAGCAGCTTAGTTCGGACAGGGGGTAATAGGAATGGCTACACCTTC
CASSLVRTGGNRNGYTF
>TRBD2|TRBJ2-3|TRBV5-1|-
TGCGCCAGCAGCTTGCCTACTAGCGGGGGATCACGGGATACGCAGTATTTT
CASSLPTSGGSRDTQYF
>-|TRBJ1-4|TRBV6-6|-
TGTGCCAGCAGTTACGGGGATGAAAAACTGTTTTTT
CASSYGDEKLFF
>TRBD1|TRBJ2-3|TRBV11-2|-
TGTGCCAGCAGCTTAGTCCGTTACAGGGGGCTTTTGACAGATACGCAGTATTTT
CASSLVRYRGLLTDTQYF
>TRBD1|TRBJ1-2|TRBV4-3|-
TGCGCCAGCAGCCAAGATAAGGGGGCGCGGGGCTACACCTTC
CASSQDKGARGYTF
>-|TRBJ2-7|TRBV5-4|-
TGTGCCAGCAGACTAGACCCCTTAACCTACGAGCAGTACTTC
CASRLDPLTYEQYF
>-|TRBJ1-1|TRBV6-4|-
TGTGCCAGCAGTGCGAGGACACCGAACACTGAAGCTTTCTTT
CASSARTPNTEAFF
>-|TRBJ1-2|TRBV12-3/TRBV12-4|-
TGTGCCAGCAGAACCGGGAGCTTCTATGGCTACACCTTC
CASRTGSFYGYTF
>-|TRBJ1-3|TRBV9|few
TGTGCCAGCAGCGCGGGTAGAGTGACAGGCTCTGGAAACACCATATATTTT
CASSAGRVTGSGNTIYF
>-|TRBJ1-6|TRBV6-6|-
TGTGCCAGCAGTTACGCGGAAGAGGATTCACCCCTCCACTTT
CASSYAEEDSPLHF
>TRBD1|TRBJ1-2|TRBV6-5|-
TGTGCCAGCGACCGGGACAGGGGGGACTATGGCTACACCTTC
CASDRDRGDYGYTF
>-|TRBJ1-5|TRBV18|-
TGTGCCAGCTCACCATTTCGGGCGGATAGCAATCAGCCCCAGCATTTT
CASSPFRADSNQPQHF
>TRBD2|TRBJ2-1|TRBV30|-
TGTGCCTGGAGTGTAAGGTTGACTAGCGGGAACAATGAGCAGTTCTTC
CAWSVRLTSGNNEQFF
>-|TRBJ1-6|TRBV2|-
TGTGCCAGCAGTGAACAGGGCTTAAATTCACCCCTCCACTTT
CASSEQGLNSPLHF
>-|TRBJ1-6|TRBV5-5|few
TGTGCCAGCAGCTTGCGGGACCGGGGGCCCAATTCACCCCTCCACTTT
CASSLRDRGPNSPLHF
>-|TRBJ2-2|TRBV4-1|-
TGCGCCAGCAGCCAATGGGAGGGGGGTTCCACCGGGGAGCTGTTTTTT
CASSQWEGGSTGELFF
>-|TRBJ1-1|TRBV5-6|-
TGTGCCAGCAGCTTCATAACGGACAGCCCTAGAACTGAAGCTTTCTTT
CASSFITDSPRTEAFF
>TRBD1|TRBJ1-1|TRBV2|once
TGTGCCAGCAGTAGACAGGGGGGGAACACTGAAGCTTTCTTT
CASSRQGGNTEAFF
>TRBD1|TRBJ2-5|TRBV15|-
TGTGCCACCAGCAGGATGAGGGGGCTGGAGACCCAGTACTTC
CATSRMRGLETQYF
>TRBD2|TRBJ2-1|TRBV5-1|-
TGCGCCAGCAGCTTGGCTAGCGGGTGGGGGGACGAGCAGTTCTTC
CASSLASGWGDEQFF
>TRBD1|TRBJ1-3|TRBV30|-
TGTGCCTGGACTATCGACAGGGGTCCCGGAAACACCATATATTTT
CAWTIDRGPGNTIYF
>-|TRBJ2-5|TRBV5-1|-
TGCGCCAGCAGCTTGGAGGGAGGGACCCAGTACTTC
CASSLEGGTQYF
>-|TRBJ1-1|TRBV7-2|-
TGTGCCAGCAGCTCAGTAACTGAAGCTTTCTTT
CASSSVTEAFF
>TRBD1|TRBJ1-2|TRBV6-5|-
TGTGCCAGCAGTTACTCGATGGGGACAGGGAACGGCTACACCTTC
CASSYSMGTGNGYTF
>-|TRBJ2-7|TRBV7-6|-
TGTGCCAGCAGCCCCCGTGCAGGAGAAGAGCAGTACTTC
CASSPRAGEEQYF
>-|TRBJ2-5|TRBV19|-
TGTGCCAGTAGAACTACAGGGTCGGAGACCCAGTACTTC
CASRTTGSETQYF
>-|TRBJ2-3|TRBV18|once
TGTGCCAGCTCACCCCCCACGGGGACGGGTAGCACAGATACGCAGTATTTT
CASSPPTGTGSTDTQYF
>-|TRBJ1-1|TRBV5-5|-
TGTGCCAGCAGCGCTCCTTGGGCGACGAACACTGAAGCTTTCTTT
CASSAPWATNTEAFF
>TRBD2|TRBJ2-7|TRBV18|once
TGTGCCAGCTCACCGGCAGGGACTACCTACGAGCAGTACTTC
CASSPAGTTYEQYF
>-|TRBJ1-3|TRBV27|-
TGTGCCAGCAGTTCCGACGGAGGAAACACCATATATTTT
CASSSDGGNTIYF
>TRBD2|TRBJ2-1|TRBV9|-
TGTGCCAGCAGCGTGGGCGGGGGATACTACAATGAGCAGTTCTTC
CASSVGGGYYNEQFF
>-|TRBJ1-2|TRBV4-3|-
TGCGCCAGCAGCCAAGACCCGGGTGACTATGGCTACACCTTC
CASSQDPGDYGYTF
>-|TRBJ1-5|TRBV6-5|once
TGTGCCAGCAGTTCCCTGGGTGGGTCCGATCAGCCCCAGCATTTT
CASSSLGGSDQPQHF
>-|TRBJ2-5|TRBV5-1|-
TGCGCCAGCAGCTTGGAAGGCTTCCCTGGAACCCAGTACTTC
CASSLEGFPGTQYF
>-|TRBJ1-1|TRBV27|-
TGTGCCAGCAGCTTTCTACTGGACTCTGAAGCTTTCTTT
CASSFLLDSEAFF
>-|TRBJ2-3|TRBV5-1|-
TGCGCCAGCAGCTTGGACTCTAGCACAGATACGCAGTATTTT
CASSLDSSTDTQYF
>-|TRBJ1-5|TRBV27|-
TGTGCCAGCCGCGGACTAGCGGGCAATCAGCCCCAGCATTTT
CASRGLAGNQPQHF
>TRBD1|TRBJ2-1|TRBV6-2/TRBV6-3|-
TGTGCCAGCAGTCGGACAGGGACTGAGCAGTTCTTC
CASSRTGTEQFF
>TRBD1|TRBJ1-5|TRBV4-1|-
TGCGCCAGCAGCGAAGGACAGGGGAGTTTTAATCAGCCCCAGCATTTT
CASSEGQGSFNQPQHF
>TRBD1|TRBJ1-1|TRBV7-8|many
TGTGCCAGCAGCCCGGGACAGGGCACTGAAGCTTTCTTT
CASSPGQGTEAFF